This TCR beta chain was found in a study of blood T cell repertoires in COVID-19 (dated by TCRdb to the early 2020s). Regarding the study in general: Collaborator samples came from the United States, Italy and Spain and covered acute and convalescent phases of COVID-19. Samples were obtained from the ongoing ImmuneRACE study (first 160 participants) and from some 1,200 subjects provided by 6 global collaborators. The prospective study material was composed of cDNA or gDNA derived from T cells, B-cell-depleted T cells, or PBMCs. Where HLA class I and class II types were available, the types were taken from metadata supplied by the sample provider, not from assay-based typing. The repertoires were made available in a free public database intended to serve as a resource for research on the immune response to SARS-CoV-2. Deeply sampled blood TCRbeta repertoires from subjects exposed to, actively infected with, or recovered from COVID-19 were included in the dataset. Nearly every sample came with metadata listing a de-identified subject ID, COVID-19 status, age in years and sex. Overall results and qualifications from the work: Clinical and demographic metadata were provided uncurated, with the amount varying by source and participant.

Comment on this clone: Which antigen it targets is not known. The sample holds no much larger clone one base away, and base qualities are not on file.

TCRbeta CDR3 regions were amplified from genomic DNA by means of the immunoSEQ Assay, a bias-controlled multiplex PCR. As for how the authors treated the data: The number of nucleated cells in each sample was estimated by amplification of reference gene primers within the assay. To quantify the absolute abundance of each unique TCRbeta CDR3 rearrangement, sequence reads were collapsed and filtered. Productive Simpson clonality was computed per sample as the square root of Simpson's diversity index over productive rearrangements. Here the immuneACCESS table is served through TCRdb, limited to in-frame sequences with V and J called. Missing clones are a known gap in these copies; in checked studies unresolved V genes cover under half, and the rest lacks a known reason. V, J and clone size derive from that table, while D and trimming were established from the DNA sequence. The sample includes 200,000 to 250,000 clones, with 86% observed a single time. 3.5% to 4.5% of the sample lies in the top ten.

CDR3 length: 13 amino acids, cysteine to phenylalanine. Just the 39-base CDR3 DNA is kept, in frame starting at base 1. V is shortened by 2 bases, J by 1 base, and the region joining them spans 6 bases. CDR1 and CDR2, looked up from the germline V gene (reference sequence), are LNHDA and SQIVND. In the prospective study, participants were roughly 18 to 100 years old, resided in 25 or so geographic areas of the United States, and were enrolled through a virtual design. To assign participants to cohorts, the prospective study relied on clinical history that participants themselves reported in a screening survey and a study questionnaire. Mobile phlebotomists in the prospective study collected whole blood, serum and a nasopharyngeal or oropharyngeal swab from every participant. Prospective study participants could optionally give additional blood draws and questionnaires over an approximately two-month period. Prospective study blood samples were shipped either frozen or at room temperature before DNA extraction.

The sequence is built from TRBV19 and TRBJ2-7, with the D segment identity uncertain. Input material: PBMCs or T cells enriched from blood (not recorded which). The origin of this receptor is a woman aged 40 to 50 with acute COVID-19. The CDR3 reads as follows: CASSISRSYEQYF. The DNA is as follows: TGTGCCAGTAGTATATCCAGGTCCTACGAGCAGTACTTC. With the rest looked up from the reference TRBV19 and TRBJ2-7 genes rather than sequenced, the full variable domain is DGGITQSPKYLFRKEGQNVTLSCEQNLNHDAMYWYRQDPGQGLRLIYYSQIVNDFQKGDIAEGYSVSREKKESFPLTVTSAQKNPTAFYLCASSISRSYEQYFGPGTRLTVT.